The rows below give T cell receptor beta chains drawn from one sample of a study of shared clonotypes between healthy human individuals. Measured with immunoSEQ multiplex PCR; TCRdb has only the in-frame clones, and not every one. The table lists roughly 2.1 million clones, just over 90% of them singletons. Sequenced sample: naive CD8+ T cells from PBMCs. The receptor set was obtained from a man aged 18-30 years in good health. Some clones in this sample may be carry-over from other donors' samples. Both conserved end residues are part of each CDR3. A D gene is named only where the DNA matches it firmly. Clone size, where shown, is once, few, many, or a class for clones that have expanded.

size: .; D: .; J: TRBJ2-3; V: TRBV29-1; CDR3: CSPTLGDSDTQYF; DNA: TGCAGCCCAACCCTGGGGGACTCAGATACGCAGTATTTT
size: .; D: .; J: TRBJ2-7; V: TRBV6-1; CDR3: CASSDEGPPYSYEQYF; DNA: TGTGCCAGCAGTGATGAGGGCCCTCCTTACTCCTACGAGCAGTACTTC
size: .; D: TRBD1; J: TRBJ2-7; V: TRBV7-6; CDR3: CASSPGAGTDLFEQYF; DNA: TGTGCCAGCAGCCCAGGGGCCGGGACAGACCTCTTCGAGCAGTACTTC
size: .; D: .; J: TRBJ1-1; V: TRBV19; CDR3: CASSITGYPPETEAFF; DNA: TGTGCCAGTAGTATTACGGGGTACCCTCCGGAGACTGAAGCTTTCTTT
size: .; D: TRBD2; J: TRBJ2-7; V: TRBV29-1; CDR3: CSVLGLAGVRLSYEQYF; DNA: TGCAGCGTCCTAGGACTAGCGGGCGTTCGCCTCTCCTACGAGCAGTACTTC
size: .; D: TRBD2; J: TRBJ2-1; V: TRBV27; CDR3: CASSPPYSGTSPNEQFF; DNA: TGTGCCAGCAGTCCCCCGTACTCCGGGACTAGCCCCAATGAGCAGTTCTTC
size: .; D: .; J: TRBJ1-5; V: TRBV2; CDR3: CARGAGQPQHF; DNA: TGTGCCAGGGGAGCAGGTCAGCCCCAGCATTTT
size: .; D: .; J: TRBJ1-1; V: TRBV29-1; CDR3: CSVVIGGNTEAFF; DNA: TGCAGCGTTGTAATAGGGGGGAACACTGAAGCTTTCTTT
size: .; D: .; J: TRBJ2-7; V: TRBV5-4; CDR3: CASSLDGSSYEQYF; DNA: TGTGCCAGCAGCTTAGACGGGAGCTCCTACGAGCAGTACTTC
size: .; D: .; J: TRBJ2-7; V: TRBV10-3; CDR3: CAMKTENSYEQYF; DNA: TGTGCCATGAAAACAGAAAACTCCTACGAGCAGTACTTC
size: .; D: .; J: TRBJ2-5; V: TRBV18; CDR3: CASSPPEQLQETQYF; DNA: TGTGCCAGCTCACCACCGGAACAGCTACAAGAGACCCAGTACTTC
size: .; D: .; J: TRBJ2-7; V: TRBV5-1; CDR3: CASSLASGVYEQYF; DNA: TGCGCCAGCAGCTTGGCCTCAGGCGTCTACGAGCAGTACTTC
size: .; D: TRBD2; J: TRBJ2-1; V: TRBV19; CDR3: CASSFSGRLHNEQFF; DNA: TGTGCCAGTAGTTTTAGCGGGAGGCTCCACAATGAGCAGTTCTTC
size: .; D: .; J: TRBJ1-4; V: TRBV7-9; CDR3: CASSPLGRTARMTNEKLFF; DNA: TGTGCCAGCAGCCCACTTGGACGGACGGCTAGGATGACTAATGAAAAACTGTTTTTT
size: once; D: .; J: TRBJ2-6; V: TRBV4-1; CDR3: CASSPRQGGGILSGANVLTF; DNA: TGCGCCAGCAGCCCGAGGCAGGGGGGGGGCATCCTCTCTGGGGCCAACGTCCTGACTTTC
size: .; D: .; J: TRBJ1-1; V: TRBV7-2; CDR3: CASRSGSEAFF; DNA: TGTGCCAGCAGATCCGGGTCTGAAGCTTTCTTT
size: .; D: .; J: TRBJ1-5; V: TRBV2; CDR3: CASSEEAGQPQHF; DNA: TGTGCCAGCAGTGAAGAGGCAGGCCAGCCCCAGCATTTT
size: .; D: .; J: TRBJ1-2; V: TRBV29-1; CDR3: CSVESPPGAYGYTF; DNA: TGCAGCGTTGAAAGCCCCCCGGGGGCCTATGGCTACACCTTC
size: once; D: .; J: TRBJ2-7; V: TRBV19; CDR3: CASRWGLEQYF; DNA: TGTGCCAGTAGGTGGGGGCTCGAGCAGTACTTC
size: .; D: .; J: TRBJ1-4; V: TRBV27; CDR3: CASSAGLWRDEKLFF; DNA: TGTGCCAGCAGTGCCGGCCTATGGAGGGATGAAAAACTGTTTTTT
size: .; D: .; J: TRBJ1-1; V: TRBV6-5; CDR3: CASSHNPPNTEAFF; DNA: TGTGCCAGCAGCCATAATCCCCCGAACACTGAAGCTTTCTTT
size: once; D: .; J: TRBJ1-1; V: TRBV4-3; CDR3: CASSQDLWFMNTEAFF; DNA: TGCGCCAGCAGCCAAGATCTCTGGTTTATGAACACTGAAGCTTTCTTT
size: .; D: .; J: TRBJ2-2; V: TRBV5-4; CDR3: CASGPYTGELFF; DNA: TGTGCCAGCGGACCCTACACCGGGGAGCTGTTTTTT
size: .; D: .; J: TRBJ2-7; V: TRBV5-6; CDR3: CASSLGWPNEQYF; DNA: TGTGCCAGCAGCTTGGGGTGGCCAAACGAGCAGTACTTC
size: .; D: TRBD2; J: TRBJ2-7; V: TRBV28; CDR3: CASSFPGLAVSDEQYF; DNA: TGTGCCAGCAGTTTCCCGGGACTAGCGGTTAGTGACGAGCAGTACTTC
size: .; D: .; J: TRBJ2-7; V: TRBV5-5; CDR3: CASSRIGTTEPRGEQYF; DNA: TGTGCCAGCAGTCGTATCGGGACCACGGAGCCGAGGGGGGAGCAGTACTTC
size: .; D: .; J: TRBJ2-7; V: TRBV10-3; CDR3: CAISESAGWYEQYF; DNA: TGTGCCATCAGTGAGTCGGCGGGTTGGTACGAGCAGTACTTC
size: .; D: TRBD1; J: TRBJ2-7; V: TRBV9; CDR3: CASSAPGTEYEQYF; DNA: TGTGCCAGCAGCGCACCCGGGACAGAGTACGAGCAGTACTTC
size: .; D: .; J: TRBJ2-7; V: TRBV2; CDR3: CASTHRADSYEQYF; DNA: TGTGCCAGCACCCATAGGGCCGACAGTTACGAGCAGTACTTC
size: .; D: .; J: TRBJ2-5; V: TRBV7-2; CDR3: CASSDTIGLAKKTQYF; DNA: TGTGCCAGCAGCGACACGATCGGCCTAGCTAAGAAGACCCAGTACTTC
size: once; D: .; J: TRBJ2-5; V: TRBV28; CDR3: CASSFGRGETQYF; DNA: TGTGCCAGCAGTTTTGGCCGGGGAGAGACCCAGTACTTC
size: .; D: .; J: TRBJ1-2; V: TRBV13; CDR3: CASSLVGGVVRYTF; DNA: TGTGCCAGCAGCTTAGTGGGCGGAGTAGTTCGCTACACCTTC
size: .; D: TRBD1; J: TRBJ1-1; V: TRBV6-6; CDR3: CASSYSEGARTEAFF; DNA: TGTGCCAGCAGTTACTCTGAGGGGGCGCGCACTGAAGCTTTCTTT
size: .; D: TRBD2; J: TRBJ2-7; V: TRBV9; CDR3: CASSAAGTSGNEQYF; DNA: TGTGCCAGCAGCGCTGCCGGGACTAGCGGGAACGAGCAGTACTTC
size: once; D: .; J: TRBJ1-1; V: TRBV9; CDR3: CASSVAGGVGFRANAEAFF; DNA: TGTGCCAGCAGCGTCGCCGGCGGGGTAGGATTTCGGGCCAACGCTGAAGCTTTCTTT
size: .; D: .; J: TRBJ2-1; V: TRBV30; CDR3: CAWSALYNEQFF; DNA: TGTGCCTGGTCTGCGCTATACAATGAGCAGTTCTTC
size: once; D: .; J: TRBJ2-5; V: TRBV2; CDR3: CASSGTAQETQYF; DNA: TGTGCCAGCAGTGGGACAGCCCAAGAGACCCAGTACTTC
size: .; D: TRBD2; J: TRBJ2-3; V: TRBV2; CDR3: CASSTHYQAGDRDTQYF; DNA: TGTGCCAGCAGTACACACTACCAAGCGGGAGATCGCGATACGCAGTATTTT
size: .; D: .; J: TRBJ2-7; V: TRBV6-1; CDR3: CASSEAAAVGNYEQYF; DNA: TGTGCCAGCAGTGAAGCGGCTGCGGTAGGGAACTACGAGCAGTACTTC
size: .; D: TRBD1; J: TRBJ2-5; V: TRBV10-2; CDR3: CASSESEQGMYQETQYF; DNA: TGCGCCAGCAGTGAGTCGGAACAGGGGATGTACCAAGAGACCCAGTACTTC
size: once; D: .; J: TRBJ1-2; V: TRBV27; CDR3: CASSLMISSVPWGGYTF; DNA: TGTGCCAGCAGTTTAATGATTTCCTCGGTCCCCTGGGGTGGCTACACCTTC
size: .; D: TRBD1; J: TRBJ1-1; V: TRBV13; CDR3: CASSLMEGAGNTEAFF; DNA: TGTGCCAGCAGCTTAATGGAGGGGGCCGGGAACACTGAAGCTTTCTTT
size: .; D: TRBD1; J: TRBJ2-2; V: TRBV29-1; CDR3: CSVEEGAPGQYTGELFF; DNA: TGCAGCGTTGAAGAAGGTGCGCCGGGACAGTACACCGGGGAGCTGTTTTTT
size: .; D: .; J: TRBJ1-5; V: TRBV21-1; CDR3: CASSKERRGQLNQPQHF; DNA: TGTGCCAGCAGCAAAGAGAGGAGGGGACAGCTCAATCAGCCCCAGCATTTT
size: .; D: TRBD1; J: TRBJ1-4; V: TRBV10-1; CDR3: CASSRDRGEKLFF; DNA: TGCGCCAGCAGCCGGGACAGGGGGGAAAAACTGTTTTTT